This T cell receptor (beta chain) appears in the sequencing data of a study of cytotoxic CD8 clonotypes in ibrutinib-treated CLL. At the level of the study: After a median roughly 12 months on treatment (6 to 36), response samples were drawn. Study results and limitations: Clonality showed a rise at ibrutinib response that reversed toward baseline at progression. Public clonotypes occurred uncommonly; on treatment, they contracted or remained stable.

For this clone: Its target is not known.

The assay was immunoSEQ multiplex PCR, and TCRdb's table has in-frame clones only and misses some. The data hold hundreds of thousands of clones, with 79% observed a single time. V was trimmed by 5 bases and J by 5 bases, leaving 19 bases between them. The germline CDR1 and CDR2 sequences are PRHDT and FYEKMQ (reference sequence). This CDR3 has 16 amino acids. The genes are TRBV13 and TRBJ2-1; D is perhaps TRBD1 (6 bases). This material consisted of PBMCs, taken after 12 months of ibrutinib treatment. The receptor was isolated from a human donor with chronic lymphocytic leukemia. The CDR3 loop reads CASSLLTGTQNNEQFF. CDR3 DNA: TGTGCCAGCAGCCTACTTACCGGGACACAAAACAATGAGCAGTTCTTC.